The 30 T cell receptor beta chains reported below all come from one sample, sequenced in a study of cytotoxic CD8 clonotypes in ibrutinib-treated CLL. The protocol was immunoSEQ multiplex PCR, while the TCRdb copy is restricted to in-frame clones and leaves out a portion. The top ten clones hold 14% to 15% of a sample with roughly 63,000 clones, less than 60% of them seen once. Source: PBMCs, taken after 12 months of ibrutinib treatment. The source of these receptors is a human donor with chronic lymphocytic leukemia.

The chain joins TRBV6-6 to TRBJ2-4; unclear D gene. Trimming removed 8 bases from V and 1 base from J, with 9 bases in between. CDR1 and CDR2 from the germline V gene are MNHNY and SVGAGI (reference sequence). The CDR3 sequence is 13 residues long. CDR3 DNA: TGTGCCAGCGGCGAAGGGGCCAAAAACATTCAGTACTTC. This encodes CASGEGAKNIQYF.

The CDR3 sequence: CASSGYNEQFF. The CDR3 bases are TGTGCCAGCAGTGGTTACAATGAGCAGTTCTTC. This chain joins TRBV2 and TRBJ2-1; no clear D. Germline lookup yields CDR1 SNHLY and CDR2 FYNNEI. Trimming removed 4 bases from V and 4 bases from J, with 2 bases in between. This CDR3 contains 11 residues.

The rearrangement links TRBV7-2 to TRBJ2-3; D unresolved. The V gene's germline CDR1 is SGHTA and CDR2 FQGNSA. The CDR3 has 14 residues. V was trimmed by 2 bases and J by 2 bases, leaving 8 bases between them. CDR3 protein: CASSLKPLTDTQYF. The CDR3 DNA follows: TGTGCCAGCAGCTTAAAACCTCTCACAGATACGCAGTATTTT.

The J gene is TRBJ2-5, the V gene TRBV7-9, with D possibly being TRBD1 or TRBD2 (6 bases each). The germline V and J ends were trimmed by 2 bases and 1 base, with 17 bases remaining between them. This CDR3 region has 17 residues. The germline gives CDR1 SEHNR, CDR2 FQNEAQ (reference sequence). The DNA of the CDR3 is TGTGCCAGCAGCTTATCGGCCCGGGGGCTACTCCAAGAGACCCAGTACTTC. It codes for CASSLSARGLLQETQYF.

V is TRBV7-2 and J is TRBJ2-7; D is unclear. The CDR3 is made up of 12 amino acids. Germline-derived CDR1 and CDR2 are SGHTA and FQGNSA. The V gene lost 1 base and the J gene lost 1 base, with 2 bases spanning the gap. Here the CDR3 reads CASSLGSYEQYF. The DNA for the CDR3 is TGTGCCAGCAGCTTAGGATCCTACGAGCAGTACTTC.

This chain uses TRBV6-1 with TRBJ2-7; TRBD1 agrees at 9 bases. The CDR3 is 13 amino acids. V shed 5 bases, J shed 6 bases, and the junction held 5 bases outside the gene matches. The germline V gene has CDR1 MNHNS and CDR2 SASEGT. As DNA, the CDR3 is TGTGCCAGCAGTTGGACAGGGGATACCGAGCAGTACGTC. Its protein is CASSWTGDTEQYV.

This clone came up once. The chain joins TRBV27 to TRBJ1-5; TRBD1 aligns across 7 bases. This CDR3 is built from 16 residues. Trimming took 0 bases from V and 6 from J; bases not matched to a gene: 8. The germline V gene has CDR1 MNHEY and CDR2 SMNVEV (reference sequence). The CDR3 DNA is TGTGCCAGCAGTTTATCCTGGGACAGAAAACTTCAGCCCCAGCATTTT. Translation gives CASSLSWDRKLQPQHF.

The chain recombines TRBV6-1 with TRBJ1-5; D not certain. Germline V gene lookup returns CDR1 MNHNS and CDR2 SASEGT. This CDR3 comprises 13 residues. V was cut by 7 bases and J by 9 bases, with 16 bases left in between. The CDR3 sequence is CASTQRPWGPQHF. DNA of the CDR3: TGTGCCAGCACCCAAAGGCCCTGGGGGCCCCAGCATTTT.

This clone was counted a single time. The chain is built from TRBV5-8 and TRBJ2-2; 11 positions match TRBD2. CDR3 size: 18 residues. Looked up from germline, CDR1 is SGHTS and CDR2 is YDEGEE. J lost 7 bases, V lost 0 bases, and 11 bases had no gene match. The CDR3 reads CASSLDGSPGLAVGELFF. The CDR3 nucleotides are TGTGCCAGCAGCTTGGATGGCAGTCCGGGACTAGCGGTCGGGGAGCTGTTTTTT. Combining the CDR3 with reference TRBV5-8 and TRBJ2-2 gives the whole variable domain EAGVTQSPTHLIKTRGQQATLRCSPISGHTSVYWYQQALGLGLQFLLWYDEGEERNRGNFPPRFSGRQFPNYSSELNVNALELEDSALYLCASSLDGSPGLAVGELFFGEGSRLTVL.

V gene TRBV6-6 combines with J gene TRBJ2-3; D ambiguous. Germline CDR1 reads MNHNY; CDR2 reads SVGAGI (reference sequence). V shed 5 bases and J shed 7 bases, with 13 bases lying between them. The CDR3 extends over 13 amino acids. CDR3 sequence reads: CASSPTAYNTQYF. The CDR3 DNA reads TGTGCCAGCAGTCCTACAGCTTACAATACGCAGTATTTT.

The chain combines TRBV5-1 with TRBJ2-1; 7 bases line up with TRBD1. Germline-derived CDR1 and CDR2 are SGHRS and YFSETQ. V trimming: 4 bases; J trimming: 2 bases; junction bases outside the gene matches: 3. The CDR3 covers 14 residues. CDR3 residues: CASSTGTAYNEQFF. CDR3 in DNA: TGCGCCAGCAGCACGGGGACAGCCTACAATGAGCAGTTCTTC.

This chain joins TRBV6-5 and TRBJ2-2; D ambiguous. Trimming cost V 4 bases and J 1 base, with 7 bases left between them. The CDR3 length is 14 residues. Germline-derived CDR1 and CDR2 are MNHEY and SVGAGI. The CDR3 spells CASSFLGNTGELFF. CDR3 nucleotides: TGTGCCAGCAGTTTTTTGGGGAACACCGGGGAGCTGTTTTTT.

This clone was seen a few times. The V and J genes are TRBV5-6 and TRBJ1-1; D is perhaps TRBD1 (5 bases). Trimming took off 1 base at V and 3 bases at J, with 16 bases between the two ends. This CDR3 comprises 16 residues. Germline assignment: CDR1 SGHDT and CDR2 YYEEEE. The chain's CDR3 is CASSLWGEASYTEAFF. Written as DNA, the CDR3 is TGTGCCAGCAGCTTGTGGGGGGAGGCCAGCTACACTGAAGCTTTCTTT.

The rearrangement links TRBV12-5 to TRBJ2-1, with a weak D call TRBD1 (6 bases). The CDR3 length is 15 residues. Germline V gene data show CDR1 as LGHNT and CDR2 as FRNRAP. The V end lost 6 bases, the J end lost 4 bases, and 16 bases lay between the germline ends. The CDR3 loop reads CASGRTTGIYNEQFF. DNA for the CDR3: TGTGCTAGTGGCCGAACCACAGGGATTTACAATGAGCAGTTCTTC.

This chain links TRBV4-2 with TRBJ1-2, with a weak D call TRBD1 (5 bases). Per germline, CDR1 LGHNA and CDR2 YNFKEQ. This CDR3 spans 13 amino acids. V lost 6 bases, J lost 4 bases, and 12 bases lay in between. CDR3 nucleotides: TGTGCCAGCAGTTTCCGACAGACCTATGGCTACACCTTC. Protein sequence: CASSFRQTYGYTF.

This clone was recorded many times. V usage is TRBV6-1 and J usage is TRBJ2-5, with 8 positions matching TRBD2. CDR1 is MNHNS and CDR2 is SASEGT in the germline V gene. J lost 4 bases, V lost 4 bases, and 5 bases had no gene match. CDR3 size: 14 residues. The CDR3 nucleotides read TGTGCCAGCAGTGTACGGCTAGCGGGAGAGACCCAGTACTTC. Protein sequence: CASSVRLAGETQYF.

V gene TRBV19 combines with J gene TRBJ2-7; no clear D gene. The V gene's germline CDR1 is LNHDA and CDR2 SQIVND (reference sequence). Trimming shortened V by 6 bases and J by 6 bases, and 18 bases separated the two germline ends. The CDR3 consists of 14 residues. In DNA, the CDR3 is TGTGCCAGTAGGGAAAACTCCGGGTCAGGCGAGCAGTACGTC. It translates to CASRENSGSGEQYV.

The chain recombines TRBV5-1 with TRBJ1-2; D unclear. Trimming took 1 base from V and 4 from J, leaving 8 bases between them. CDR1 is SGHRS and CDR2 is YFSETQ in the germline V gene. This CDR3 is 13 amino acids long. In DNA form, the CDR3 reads TGCGCCAGCAGCTTGTTGTCAGCCTATGGCTACACCTTC. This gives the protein CASSLLSAYGYTF.

CDR3 coding DNA: TGTGCCACCAGCAGAGTAACGGACAGGTCTTATGGCTACACCTTC. Protein product: CATSRVTDRSYGYTF. The V and J genes are TRBV15 and TRBJ1-2, with 7 bases fitting TRBD1. The CDR3 contains 15 residues. The junction had 7 bases not matched to a gene; V was cut back by 1 base and J by 5 bases. Germline CDR1 is LNHNV and CDR2 is YYDKDF (reference sequence).

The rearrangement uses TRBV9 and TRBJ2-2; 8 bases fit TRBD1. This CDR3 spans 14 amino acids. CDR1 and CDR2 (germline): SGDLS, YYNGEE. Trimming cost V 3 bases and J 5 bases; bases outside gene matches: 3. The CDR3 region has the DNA TGTGCCAGCAGCGGACGACAGGGGACCGGGGAGCTGTTTTTT. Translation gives CASSGRQGTGELFF.

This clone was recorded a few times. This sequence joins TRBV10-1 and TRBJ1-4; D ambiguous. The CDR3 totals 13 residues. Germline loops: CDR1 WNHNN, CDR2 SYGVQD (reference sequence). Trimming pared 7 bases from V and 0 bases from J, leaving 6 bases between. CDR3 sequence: CASTTSTNEKLFF. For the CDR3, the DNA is TGCGCCAGCACCACCTCAACTAATGAAAAACTGTTTTTT.

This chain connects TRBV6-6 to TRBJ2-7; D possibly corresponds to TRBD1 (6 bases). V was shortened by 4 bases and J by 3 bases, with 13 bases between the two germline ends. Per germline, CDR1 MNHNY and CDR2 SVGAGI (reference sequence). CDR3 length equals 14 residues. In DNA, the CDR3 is TGTGCCAGCAGTTCATGGGACACCAACTACGAGCAGTACGTC. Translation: CASSSWDTNYEQYV.

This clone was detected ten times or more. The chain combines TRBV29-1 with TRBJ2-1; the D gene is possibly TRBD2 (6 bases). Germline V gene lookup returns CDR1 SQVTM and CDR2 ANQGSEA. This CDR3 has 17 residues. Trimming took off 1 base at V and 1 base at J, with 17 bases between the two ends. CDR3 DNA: TGCAGCGTTGAAGGGAGGAGGGGCAGGACGTCCTACAATGAGCAGTTCTTC. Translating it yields CSVEGRRGRTSYNEQFF.

Here the CDR3 reads CASRGGWDNEKLFF. CDR3 DNA sequence: TGTGCCAGCAGGGGGGGCTGGGATAATGAAAAACTGTTTTTT. V and J are TRBV28 and TRBJ1-4; possibly TRBD1 for D (6 bases). CDR3 length: 14 amino acids. The germline CDR1 and CDR2 sequences are MDHEN and SYDVKM. Deletions cut 6 bases from V and 4 bases from J, with 12 bases between.

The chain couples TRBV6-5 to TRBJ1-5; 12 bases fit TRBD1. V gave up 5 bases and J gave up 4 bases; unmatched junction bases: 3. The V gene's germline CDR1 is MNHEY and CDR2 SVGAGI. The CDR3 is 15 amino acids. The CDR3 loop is CASSLGQGANQPQHF. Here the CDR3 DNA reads TGTGCCAGCAGTCTGGGACAGGGGGCAAATCAGCCCCAGCATTTT.

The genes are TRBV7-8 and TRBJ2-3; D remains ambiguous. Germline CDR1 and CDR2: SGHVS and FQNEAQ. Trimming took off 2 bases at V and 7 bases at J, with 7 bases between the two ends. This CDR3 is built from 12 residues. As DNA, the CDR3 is TGTGCCAGCAGCTTAATCGGCAATACGCAGTATTTT. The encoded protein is CASSLIGNTQYF.

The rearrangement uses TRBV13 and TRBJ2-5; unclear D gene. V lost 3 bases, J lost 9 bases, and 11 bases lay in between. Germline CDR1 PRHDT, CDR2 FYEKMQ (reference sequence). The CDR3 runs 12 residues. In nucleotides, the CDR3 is TGTGCCAGCAGCTTTGGGATACCCCCCCAGTACTTC. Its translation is CASSFGIPPQYF.

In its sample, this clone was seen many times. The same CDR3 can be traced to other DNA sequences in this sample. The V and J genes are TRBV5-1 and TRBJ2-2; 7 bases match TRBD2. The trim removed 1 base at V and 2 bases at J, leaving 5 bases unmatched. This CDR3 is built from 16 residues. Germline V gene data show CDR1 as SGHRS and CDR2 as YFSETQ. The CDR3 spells CASSLFQRGNTGELFF. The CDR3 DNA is TGCGCCAGCAGCTTGTTCCAGCGGGGCAACACCGGGGAGCTGTTTTTT. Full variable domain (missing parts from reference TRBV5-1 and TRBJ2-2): KAGVTQTPRYLIKTRGQQVTLSCSPISGHRSVSWYQQTPGQGLQFLFEYFSETQRNKGNFPGRFSGRQFSNSRSEMNVSTLELGDSALYLCASSLFQRGNTGELFFGEGSRLTVL.

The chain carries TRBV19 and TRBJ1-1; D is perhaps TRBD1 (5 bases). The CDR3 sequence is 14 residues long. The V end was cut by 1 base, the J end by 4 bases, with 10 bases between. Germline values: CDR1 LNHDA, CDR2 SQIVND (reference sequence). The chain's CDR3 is CASSIGGFGTEAFF. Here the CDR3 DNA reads TGTGCCAGTAGTATAGGGGGGTTCGGCACTGAAGCTTTCTTT. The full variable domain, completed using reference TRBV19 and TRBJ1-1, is DGGITQSPKYLFRKEGQNVTLSCEQNLNHDAMYWYRQDPGQGLRLIYYSQIVNDFQKGDIAEGYSVSREKKESFPLTVTSAQKNPTAFYLCASSIGGFGTEAFFGQGTRLTVV.

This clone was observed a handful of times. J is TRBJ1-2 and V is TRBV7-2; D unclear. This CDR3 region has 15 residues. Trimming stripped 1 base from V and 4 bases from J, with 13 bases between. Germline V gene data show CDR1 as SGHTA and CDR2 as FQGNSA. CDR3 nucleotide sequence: TGTGCCAGCAGCTTAGGGCTAGCAAGCCTCTATGGCTACACCTTC. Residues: CASSLGLASLYGYTF. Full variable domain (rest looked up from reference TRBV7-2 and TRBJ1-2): GAGVSQSPSNKVTEKGKDVELRCDPISGHTALYWYRQSLGQGLEFLIYFQGNSAPDKSGLPSDRFSAERTGGSVSTLTIQRTQQEDSAVYLCASSLGLASLYGYTFGSGTRLTVV.